This T cell receptor beta chain was sequenced for a study of shared clonotypes between healthy human individuals. Trimming took 5 bases from V and 5 from J, leaving 12 bases between them. Germline V gene sequence: CDR1 SEHNR, CDR2 FQNEAQ (reference sequence). The CDR3 covers 14 residues. The repertoire was sequenced with immunoSEQ multiplex PCR; TCRdb's copy has only in-frame clones and lacks some. The table lists some 2,000,000 clones, almost 96% of them singletons, with approximately 0.13% in the top ten. What was sequenced was naive CD4+ T cells sorted from blood. Subset described: CD45RA+ positively selected. The chain employs TRBV7-9 and TRBJ2-2; tentatively, D is TRBD1 (6 bases). The source of this sequence is a man younger than 35 in good health. CDR3 amino acids: CASSPTGLTGELFF. The CDR3 DNA reads as TGTGCCAGCAGCCCCACAGGGTTAACCGGGGAGCTGTTTTTT.